The 22 T cell receptor beta chains below all came from one sample that was sequenced in a study of cytomegalovirus exposure and HLA in healthy donors. Profiled with immunoSEQ multiplex PCR; TCRdb holds only in-frame clones, not every one. This table has about 360,000 clones, roughly 85% appearing once. The sequenced sample was PBMCs. The receptors originated from a woman aged 18-30 years in good health and CMV-seronegative.

This clone was detected once. This rearrangement joins TRBV2 to TRBJ2-1, with 8 nucleotides matching TRBD2. Germline V gene data show CDR1 as SNHLY and CDR2 as FYNNEI. V lost 3 bases to trimming and J lost 9 bases; unmatched junction nucleotides: 16. The CDR3 is 17 amino acids. The CDR3 sequence: CASSDASGSTQRGEQFF. DNA of the CDR3: TGTGCCAGCAGTGACGCTAGCGGGTCTACCCAAAGGGGTGAGCAGTTCTTC.

This chain links TRBV27 with TRBJ2-7, with 9 bases that match TRBD1. From germline, CDR1 is MNHEY and CDR2 SMNVEV (reference sequence). The CDR3 has 15 amino acids. After removal of 4 bases from V and 3 bases from J, the junction contained 7 bases not matched to a gene. Here the CDR3 reads CASSSPGQGLYEQYF. Written as DNA, the CDR3 is TGTGCCAGCAGTTCGCCGGGACAGGGCCTCTACGAGCAGTACTTC.

This clone was seen once. The chain joins TRBV27 to TRBJ2-1, with 9 bases fitting TRBD2. After removal of 4 bases from V and 4 bases from J, the junction contained 8 bases not matched to a gene. Germline V gene lookup returns CDR1 MNHEY and CDR2 SMNVEV (reference sequence). The CDR3 is 16 amino acids. The CDR3 region is CASSSTLAGRYNEQFF. The CDR3 bases are TGTGCCAGCAGTTCGACGCTAGCGGGAAGATACAATGAGCAGTTCTTC.

The V gene is TRBV27, the J gene TRBJ1-5; D may be TRBD1 (5 bases). This CDR3 has 15 residues. V gave up 4 bases and J gave up 1 base, with 11 bases separating them. Germline CDR1 MNHEY, CDR2 SMNVEV (reference sequence). The CDR3 sequence: CASSSGGVSNQPQHF. CDR3 nucleotide sequence: TGTGCCAGCAGTTCCGGAGGGGTGAGCAATCAGCCCCAGCATTTT.

This chain links TRBV27 with TRBJ1-4; TRBD1 is a possible D gene (6 bases). The CDR3 spans 16 residues. Germline V gene lookup returns CDR1 MNHEY and CDR2 SMNVEV (reference sequence). The V end was cut by 2 bases, the J end by 9 bases, with 19 bases between. The CDR3 protein is CASSLTTTGIEQKLFF. Here the CDR3 DNA reads TGTGCCAGCAGTTTAACCACAACAGGGATTGAGCAAAAACTGTTTTTT.

The rearrangement links TRBV29-1 to TRBJ1-5; no clear D gene. This CDR3 is built from 14 residues. V shed 4 bases and J shed 3 bases, with 13 bases lying between them. The germline gives CDR1 SQVTM, CDR2 ANQGSEA. The CDR3 protein is CSVGVSGFNQPQHF. CDR3 coding DNA: TGCAGCGTTGGGGTATCGGGGTTCAATCAGCCCCAGCATTTT.

This clone has just a few counts. J is TRBJ2-2 and V is TRBV7-9, with D possibly being TRBD1 (5 bases). This CDR3 has 16 amino acids. Germline V CDR1 and CDR2: SEHNR, FQNEAQ (reference sequence). Trimming left V 7 bases short and J 7 bases short, with 22 bases between. CDR3 sequence reads: CASTHQGSNTGGELFF. The DNA for the CDR3 is TGTGCCAGCACCCACCAGGGTTCTAATACGGGCGGGGAGCTGTTTTTT.

The table lists this clone with a count of one. The rearrangement uses TRBV6-5 and TRBJ2-1; 8 bases are a match to TRBD2. V shed 6 bases, J shed 5 bases, and the junction held 6 bases outside the gene matches. Germline values: CDR1 MNHEY, CDR2 SVGAGI. This CDR3 has 14 residues. Written as DNA, the CDR3 is TGTGCCAGCAGACGACTAGCGCGTAACAATGAGCAGTTCTTC. It specifies CASRRLARNNEQFF.

The chain couples TRBV6-5 to TRBJ1-1; no reliable D call. Trimming pared 2 bases from V and 0 bases from J, leaving 7 bases between. The CDR3 has 14 amino acids. The germline CDR1 and CDR2 sequences are MNHEY and SVGAGI. The CDR3 DNA reads TGTGCCAGCAGTTACGCTCGGGTGAACACTGAAGCTTTCTTT. It codes for CASSYARVNTEAFF.

The V and J genes are TRBV9 and TRBJ2-3; TRBD2 matches at 11 bases. The CDR3 consists of 17 residues. CDR1 SGDLS and CDR2 YYNGEE come from the germline V gene. Trimming took 4 bases from V and 2 from J; bases not matched to a gene: 9. CDR3 in DNA: TGTGCCAGCAGCCTCGGGACTAGCGGATACTTCACAGATACGCAGTATTTT. Translating gives CASSLGTSGYFTDTQYF.

The chain links TRBV9 to TRBJ2-5; D possibly corresponds to TRBD1 (8 bases). Trimming took 0 bases from V and 4 from J, leaving 13 bases between them. There are 15 residues in the CDR3. Germline lookup yields CDR1 SGDLS and CDR2 YYNGEE. CDR3 loop: CASSVAGGGGETQYF. CDR3 DNA: TGTGCCAGCAGCGTAGCAGGGGGCGGGGGAGAGACCCAGTACTTC.

This chain links TRBV5-4 with TRBJ2-5; 8 bases line up with TRBD2. This CDR3 contains 17 residues. CDR1 and CDR2 from the germline V gene are SGHNT and YYREEE (reference sequence). J gave up 5 bases and V 5 bases, and 17 bases lay outside the gene matches. The CDR3 DNA follows: TGTGCCAGCAGTCGAGGGACCTTCAGCGGGGGAGGGGAGACCCAGTACTTC. Protein product: CASSRGTFSGGGETQYF.

CDR3 residues: CASSLTGSHEQYF. CDR3 nucleotide sequence: TGTGCCAGCAGCCTAACCGGTTCTCACGAGCAGTACTTC. The chain recombines TRBV7-9 with TRBJ2-7; D remains unclear. The CDR3 loop spans 13 amino acids. The germline CDR1 and CDR2 sequences are SEHNR and FQNEAQ (reference sequence). Trimming removed 5 bases at V and 5 bases at J, with 13 bases between.

This chain joins TRBV30 and TRBJ2-7, with D possibly matching TRBD2 (7 bases). The CDR3 sequence is 15 residues long. Germline CDR1 reads GTSNPN; CDR2 reads SVGIG (reference sequence). The V end lost 0 bases, the J end lost 4 bases, and 16 bases lay between the germline ends. CDR3 nucleotides: TGTGCCTGGAGTGTAGGTGGGGGGGCTAAGTACGAGCAGTACTTC. This gives the protein CAWSVGGGAKYEQYF.

The CDR3 DNA is TGTGCCAGCTCACAGATTCCGGGACTAGCATCAGGGGAGCTGTTTTTT. It is translated as CASSQIPGLASGELFF. This rearrangement joins TRBV18 to TRBJ2-2; 9 nucleotides match TRBD2. CDR3 length equals 16 residues. With V trimmed by 4 bases and J by 8 bases, 11 bases remained unmatched. Germline CDR1 is KGHSH and CDR2 is LQKENI.

V usage is TRBV9 and J usage is TRBJ2-3; 7 bases agree with TRBD2. The length of the CDR3 is 18 residues. V lost 3 bases to trimming and J lost 1 base; unmatched junction nucleotides: 14. Germline CDR1 is SGDLS and CDR2 is YYNGEE. The CDR3 nucleotides read TGTGCCAGCAGCGCCGCCTTCTTTGAACGGGGGGGCACAGATACGCAGTATTTT. Amino acid sequence: CASSAAFFERGGTDTQYF.

In this sample, this clone turned up once. The rearrangement joins TRBV28 to TRBJ2-1; TRBD1 matches 8 bases. CDR3 size: 14 residues. The germline V gene encodes CDR1 MDHEN and CDR2 SYDVKM. V dropped 5 bases and J dropped 4; count of bases not matched to a gene: 4. CDR3 nucleotide sequence: TGTGCCAGCAGTGAGGACAGGGTGTACAATGAGCAGTTCTTC. The encoded protein is CASSEDRVYNEQFF.

The gene calls are TRBV30 and TRBJ1-2, with 7 bases matching TRBD1. The germline V gene has CDR1 GTSNPN and CDR2 SVGIG (reference sequence). The CDR3 is 16 amino acids. V lost 4 bases and J lost 1; bases outside the gene matches: 12. CDR3 residues: CAWMGTEGWNNYGYTF. DNA for the CDR3: TGTGCCTGGATGGGGACAGAGGGTTGGAATAACTATGGCTACACCTTC.

The chain couples TRBV9 to TRBJ2-7, with 7 bases fitting TRBD2. The CDR3 runs 16 residues. Germline CDR1 reads SGDLS; CDR2 reads YYNGEE. With V trimmed by 4 bases and J by 6 bases, 16 bases remained unmatched. The DNA for the CDR3 is TGTGCCAGCAGCCCCTCACGAGGAGGGAGGGAACTCGAGCAGTACTTC. It translates to CASSPSRGGRELEQYF.

V usage is TRBV7-2 and J usage is TRBJ1-2, with 10 bases matching TRBD1. The CDR3 extends over 13 amino acids. With 6 bases clipped from V and 6 bases from J, the junction kept 4 bases outside the gene matches. Germline V gene sequence: CDR1 SGHTA, CDR2 FQGNSA. This CDR3 reads CASSFGTGDGYTF. The CDR3 DNA sequence: TGTGCCAGCAGTTTCGGGACAGGGGATGGCTACACCTTC. Based on the CDR3 plus reference TRBV7-2 and TRBJ1-2, the full variable domain is GAGVSQSPSNKVTEKGKDVELRCDPISGHTALYWYRQSLGQGLEFLIYFQGNSAPDKSGLPSDRFSAERTGGSVSTLTIQRTQQEDSAVYLCASSFGTGDGYTFGSGTRLTVV.

The chain's CDR3 is CASSPIAGGNTGELFF. The CDR3 DNA reads as TGTGCCAGCAGTCCGATAGCGGGGGGGAACACCGGGGAGCTGTTTTTT. The J gene is TRBJ2-2, the V gene TRBV28, with 10 bases matching TRBD2. Germline V CDR1 and CDR2: MDHEN, SYDVKM. J lost 1 base, V lost 5 bases, and 4 bases had no gene match. The CDR3 totals 16 residues.

Only a few counts were recorded for this clone. The chain couples TRBV4-2 to TRBJ2-7, with 11 bases that match TRBD2. CDR1 LGHNA and CDR2 YNFKEQ come from the germline V gene. Trimming at V came to 1 base and at J to 0 bases, leaving 2 bases not matched to a gene. The CDR3 has 16 residues. CDR3 protein: CASSQVAGGYSYEQYF. The CDR3 DNA sequence: TGTGCCAGCAGCCAAGTAGCGGGAGGGTACTCCTACGAGCAGTACTTC.